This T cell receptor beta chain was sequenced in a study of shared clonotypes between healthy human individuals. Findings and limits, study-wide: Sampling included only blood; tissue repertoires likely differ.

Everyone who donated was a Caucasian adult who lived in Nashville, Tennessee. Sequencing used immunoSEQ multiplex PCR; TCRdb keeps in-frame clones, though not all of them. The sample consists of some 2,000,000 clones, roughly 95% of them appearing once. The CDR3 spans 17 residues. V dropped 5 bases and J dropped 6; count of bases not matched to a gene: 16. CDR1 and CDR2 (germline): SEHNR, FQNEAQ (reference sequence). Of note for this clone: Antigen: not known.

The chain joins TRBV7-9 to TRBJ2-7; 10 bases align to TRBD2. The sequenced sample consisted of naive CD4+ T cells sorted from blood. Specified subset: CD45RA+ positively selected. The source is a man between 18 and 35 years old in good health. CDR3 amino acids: CASSQASLAGVLREQYF. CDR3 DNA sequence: TGTGCCAGCAGCCAGGCATCGCTAGCGGGAGTACTACGCGAGCAGTACTTC.